The sequence of this T cell receptor beta chain was determined in a study of blood T cell repertoires in COVID-19. The table came from immunoSEQ multiplex PCR; TCRdb's copy has only in-frame clones and leaves some out. In the table there are around 390,000 clones, about 86% of which are singletons. Germline-derived CDR1 and CDR2 are SGHTA and FQGNSA. Unmatched junction bases numbered 7, after V lost 3 bases and J lost 4 bases. The CDR3 sequence is 16 residues long. Sequenced sample: PBMCs or T cells enriched from blood (not recorded which). The sequence derives from a woman between 45 and 65 years old who had recovered from COVID-19. V usage is TRBV7-2 and J usage is TRBJ2-2; 8 nucleotides match TRBD1. The CDR3 bases are TGTGCCAGCAGCTTGGCGGACAGGGTGGGCACCGGGGAGCTGTTTTTT. It is translated as CASSLADRVGTGELFF. The full variable domain, with the rest looked up from reference TRBV7-2 and TRBJ2-2, is GAGVSQSPSNKVTEKGKDVELRCDPISGHTALYWYRQSLGQGLEFLIYFQGNSAPDKSGLPSDRFSAERTGGSVSTLTIQRTQQEDSAVYLCASSLADRVGTGELFFGEGSRLTVL.